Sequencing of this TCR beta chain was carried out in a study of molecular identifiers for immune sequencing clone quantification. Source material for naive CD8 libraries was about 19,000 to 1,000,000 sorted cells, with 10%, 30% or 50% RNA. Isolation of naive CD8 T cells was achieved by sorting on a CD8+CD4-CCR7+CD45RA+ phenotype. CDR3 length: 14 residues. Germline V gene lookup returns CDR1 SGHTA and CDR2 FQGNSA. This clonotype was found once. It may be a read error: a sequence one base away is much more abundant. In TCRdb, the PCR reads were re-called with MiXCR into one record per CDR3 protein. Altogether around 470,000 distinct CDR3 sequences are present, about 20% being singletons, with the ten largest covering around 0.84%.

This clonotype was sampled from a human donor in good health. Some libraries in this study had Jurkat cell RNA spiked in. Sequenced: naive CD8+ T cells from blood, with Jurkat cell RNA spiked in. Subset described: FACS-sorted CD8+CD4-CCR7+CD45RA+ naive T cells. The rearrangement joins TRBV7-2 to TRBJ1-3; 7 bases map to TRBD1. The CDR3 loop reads CASSLTGPGTTIYF. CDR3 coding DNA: TGTGCCAGCAGCTTGACAGGGCCTGGAACCACCATATATTTT.